The T cell receptor beta chain under discussion was sequenced for a study of patients and donors after allogeneic stem cell transplantation. This clonotype was seen many times. TCRdb re-called the RT-PCR reads through MiXCR, storing one row per CDR3 protein. The sample holds about a million distinct CDR3 sequences; approximately 19% are singletons and the top ten take roughly 6%. This CDR3 contains 10 residues. CDR1 SGHTA and CDR2 FQGNSA come from the germline V gene. Trimming took off 3 bases at V and 6 bases at J, with 2 bases between the two ends. The source of this sequence is a human donor who was either an allogeneic HSCT recipient or a stem cell or donor lymphocyte infusion donor (not recorded which). It is not recorded whose cells these are; they may come from a transplant donor. Specimen: blood, either unsorted or a sorted T cell fraction (not recorded which). The gene calls are TRBV7-2 and TRBJ1-1; D is unclear. Written as DNA, the CDR3 is TGTGCCAGCAGCTTCCCTGAAGCTTTCTTT. Protein sequence: CASSFPEAFF.